These 29 T cell receptor beta chains originate from one sample sequenced in a study of blood T cell repertoires in COVID-19 (TCRdb year 2020). Library generation was performed with the immunoSEQ multiplex PCR assay. The source is immuneACCESS, and TCRdb retained only in-frame sequences with V and J called. Part of the clones is not carried over; for the studies checked, unresolved V genes explain less than half of this, and the remainder is unexplained. This sample is represented by about 370,000 clones; 85% to 90% of them were singletons. Clones ranked in the top ten supply 1% of the sample. Sequencing was performed on PBMCs or T cells enriched from blood (not recorded which). These receptors were obtained from a young man who had recovered from COVID-19.

The gene calls are TRBV19 and TRBJ1-6; tentatively, D is TRBD1 (6 bases). The CDR3 runs 17 residues. The germline V gene has CDR1 LNHDA and CDR2 SQIVND (reference sequence). The germline V and J ends were trimmed by 7 bases and 1 base, with 17 bases remaining between them. This chain's CDR3 is CASKGTGLESYNSPLHF. Here the CDR3 DNA reads TGTGCCAGTAAAGGAACAGGGTTAGAGTCCTATAATTCACCCCTCCACTTT. Full variable domain (missing parts from reference TRBV19 and TRBJ1-6): DGGITQSPKYLFRKEGQNVTLSCEQNLNHDAMYWYRQDPGQGLRLIYYSQIVNDFQKGDIAEGYSVSREKKESFPLTVTSAQKNPTAFYLCASKGTGLESYNSPLHFGNGTRLTVT.

The chain carries TRBV6-5 and TRBJ1-6; TRBD1 matches at 9 bases. The germline V gene has CDR1 MNHEY and CDR2 SVGAGI. V shed 8 bases, J shed 7 bases, and the junction held 9 bases outside the gene matches. There are 15 residues in the CDR3. CDR3 protein: CASSGDRVGNSPLHF. CDR3 in DNA: TGTGCCAGCTCCGGGGACAGGGTAGGAAATTCACCCCTCCACTTT.

The V call is TRBV6-2 or TRBV6-3, the J call TRBJ2-3, with D possibly being TRBD2 (6 bases). The CDR3 is made up of 14 amino acids. Germline V gene data show CDR1 as MNHEY and CDR2 as SVGEGT. V was shortened by 4 bases and J by 6 bases, with 14 bases between the two germline ends. CDR3 DNA sequence: TGTGCCAGCAGTTGGTCGGGGGTGGGGGATACGCAGTATTTT. Translated: CASSWSGVGDTQYF.

The chain joins TRBV14 to TRBJ2-2; no clear D. From germline, CDR1 is SGHDN and CDR2 FVKESK. The CDR3 has 12 residues. Trimming removed 5 bases from V and 7 bases from J, with 8 bases in between. The CDR3 here is CASSKRDGELFF. CDR3 bases: TGTGCCAGCAGCAAGAGAGACGGGGAGCTGTTTTTT.

This chain uses TRBV11-2 with TRBJ1-1, with TRBD1 matching over 10 bases. J gave up 3 bases and V 6 bases, and 7 bases lay outside the gene matches. Germline V gives CDR1 SGHAT, CDR2 FQNNGV. CDR3 length: 15 amino acids. Written as DNA, the CDR3 is TGTGCCAGCAGGGAGACAGGGGGCCGGGACACTGAAGCTTTCTTT. It translates to CASRETGGRDTEAFF. Together with reference TRBV11-2 and TRBJ1-1, the CDR3 gives the full variable domain: EAGVAQSPRYKIIEKRQSVAFWCNPISGHATLYWYQQILGQGPKLLIQFQNNGVVDDSQLPKDRFSAERLKGVDSTLKIQPAKLEDSAVYLCASRETGGRDTEAFFGQGTRLTVV.

In nucleotides, the CDR3 is TGTGCCAGTAGTCCCCAGGGGTTTAACTATGGCTACACCTTC. Amino acids: CASSPQGFNYGYTF. The chain has TRBV19 and TRBJ1-2; the D gene is possibly TRBD1 (6 bases). This CDR3 is 14 amino acids long. Per the germline V gene, CDR1 is LNHDA and CDR2 is SQIVND (reference sequence). The V gene lost 5 bases and the J gene lost 1 base, with 11 bases spanning the gap. The complete variable domain, with remaining parts taken from reference TRBV19 and TRBJ1-2, reads DGGITQSPKYLFRKEGQNVTLSCEQNLNHDAMYWYRQDPGQGLRLIYYSQIVNDFQKGDIAEGYSVSREKKESFPLTVTSAQKNPTAFYLCASSPQGFNYGYTFGSGTRLTVV.

This clone is a singleton in its sample. Written as DNA, the CDR3 is TGTGCCAGCAGTCTACAGGGGGCGCATTCACCCCTCCACTTT. Translated: CASSLQGAHSPLHF. This chain joins TRBV27 and TRBJ1-6, with 9 bases fitting TRBD1. This CDR3 contains 14 residues. Germline assignment: CDR1 MNHEY and CDR2 SMNVEV (reference sequence). V dropped 5 bases and J dropped 8; count of bases not matched to a gene: 4.

This rearrangement joins TRBV19 to TRBJ1-6; 7 positions match TRBD1. The germline V gene has CDR1 LNHDA and CDR2 SQIVND (reference sequence). The CDR3 sequence is 14 residues long. V dropped 6 bases and J dropped 9; count of bases not matched to a gene: 8. Here the CDR3 DNA reads TGTGCCAGTAGCGAACAGGGGAAGGGTTCACCCCTCCACTTT. It codes for CASSEQGKGSPLHF.

V and J are TRBV19 and TRBJ2-7, with D perhaps matching TRBD1 (6 bases). With 5 bases removed from V and 0 bases from J, the gap between germline ends came to 14 bases. The CDR3 covers 15 residues. CDR1 and CDR2 from the germline V gene are LNHDA and SQIVND (reference sequence). The CDR3 DNA is TGTGCCAGTAGTCCCAGGGGTAGGGGCTCCTACGAGCAGTACTTC. Protein sequence: CASSPRGRGSYEQYF.

CDR3 coding DNA: TGTGCCAGCAGCGACGGACTAGCGCAATACAATGAGCAGTTCTTC. Encoded protein: CASSDGLAQYNEQFF. The genes are TRBV9 and TRBJ2-1; 9 positions agree with TRBD2. Germline V gene lookup returns CDR1 SGDLS and CDR2 YYNGEE. J gave up 4 bases and V 3 bases, and 5 bases lay outside the gene matches. This CDR3 is built from 15 residues. The whole variable domain, remainder taken from reference TRBV9 and TRBJ2-1, is DSGVTQTPKHLITATGQRVTLRCSPRSGDLSVYWYQQSLDQGLQFLIQYYNGEERAKGNILERFSAQQFPDLHSELNLSSLELGDSALYFCASSDGLAQYNEQFFGPGTRLTVL.

The V and J genes are TRBV14 and TRBJ1-6; D is perhaps TRBD1 (5 bases). The CDR3 runs to 15 residues. Germline CDR1 and CDR2: SGHDN and FVKESK. Between the trimmed V and J ends, which lost 3 bases and 7 bases, there was a span of 13 bases. CDR3 region: CASSQRQNYNSPLHF. CDR3 DNA: TGTGCCAGCAGCCAGCGACAGAACTACAATTCACCCCTCCACTTT. Full variable domain (outside the CDR3, taken from reference TRBV14 and TRBJ1-6): EAGVTQFPSHSVIEKGQTVTLRCDPISGHDNLYWYRRVMGKEIKFLLHFVKESKQDESGMPNNRFLAERTGGTYSTLKVQPAELEDSGVYFCASSQRQNYNSPLHFGNGTRLTVT.

The gene calls are TRBV7-2 and TRBJ2-7, with D perhaps matching TRBD1 (6 bases). This CDR3 has 16 residues. Germline V gives CDR1 SGHTA, CDR2 FQGNSA. V lost 5 bases to trimming and J lost 6 bases, with 23 bases between them. CDR3 sequence reads: CASSLLTGLHPSEQYF. CDR3 bases: TGTGCCAGCAGCCTCTTGACAGGCCTCCATCCCTCCGAGCAGTACTTC.

This chain joins TRBV27 and TRBJ2-7; possibly TRBD1 for D (6 bases). CDR3 length: 14 amino acids. Germline V lookup: CDR1 MNHEY, CDR2 SMNVEV (reference sequence). Trimming left V 2 bases short and J 0 bases short, with 8 bases between. CDR3 nucleotide sequence: TGTGCCAGCAGTTTAGGACAGCTCTCCTACGAGCAGTACTTC. Protein product: CASSLGQLSYEQYF.

CDR3 residues: CASSQDTRGGETQYF. The DNA of the CDR3 is TGTGCCAGCAGTCAAGACACCAGGGGTGGAGAGACCCAGTACTTC. This chain uses TRBV2 with TRBJ2-5; D is perhaps TRBD1 (6 bases). Between the trimmed V and J ends, which lost 5 bases and 4 bases, there was a span of 17 bases. The CDR3 runs 15 residues. Germline CDR1 SNHLY, CDR2 FYNNEI.

The rearrangement uses TRBV29-1 and TRBJ2-7, with 12 bases that match TRBD1. J was trimmed by 6 bases and V by 4 bases; bases with no gene match: 7. CDR3 length: 14 residues. Germline V gene lookup returns CDR1 SQVTM and CDR2 ANQGSEA. The CDR3 protein is CSVAGTGGLVEQYF. The DNA of the CDR3 is TGCAGCGTTGCCGGGACAGGGGGCCTGGTCGAGCAGTACTTC.

The gene calls are TRBV5-4 and TRBJ1-2, with 7 nucleotides matching TRBD1. The V gene end was trimmed by 4 bases and the J gene end by 5 bases; junction bases not matched to a gene: 8. Germline CDR1 SGHNT, CDR2 YYREEE (reference sequence). This CDR3 has 14 amino acids. CDR3 sequence (DNA): TGTGCCAGCAGCAATCCGGAGACAGGGTATGGCTACACCTTC. Translating it yields CASSNPETGYGYTF. Supplemented by reference TRBV5-4 and TRBJ1-2, the full variable domain reads ETGVTQSPTHLIKTRGQQVTLRCSSQSGHNTVSWYQQALGQGPQFIFQYYREEENGRGNFPPRFSGLQFPNYSSELNVNALELDDSALYLCASSNPETGYGYTFGSGTRLTVV.

The chain recombines TRBV30 with TRBJ2-7; 10 nucleotides match TRBD1. The CDR3 loop spans 14 amino acids. CDR1 and CDR2 from the germline V gene are GTSNPN and SVGIG (reference sequence). V shed 2 bases, J shed 2 bases, and the junction held 3 bases outside the gene matches. DNA of the CDR3: TGTGCCTGGAGTCAGGGGACAGGGGCCTACGAGCAGTACTTC. It encodes CAWSQGTGAYEQYF.

The chain links TRBV12-3 or TRBV12-4 to TRBJ1-1; a possible D gene is TRBD1 (5 bases). The CDR3 sequence is 12 residues long. Trimming took off 7 bases at V and 4 bases at J, with 10 bases between the two ends. The CDR3 spells CASTRGGTEAFF. The CDR3 region has the DNA TGTGCCAGCACTCGCGGGGGCACTGAAGCTTTCTTT.

This chain joins TRBV18 and TRBJ1-1; TRBD1 matches 9 bases. This CDR3 contains 14 residues. CDR1 KGHSH and CDR2 LQKENI come from the germline V gene. The V and J ends lost 6 bases and 5 bases, in that order; junction bases with no gene match: 7. CDR3 DNA: TGTGCCAGCTCGACCGACAGGGGGGGAACTGAAGCTTTCTTT. Translating gives CASSTDRGGTEAFF.

V gene TRBV5-5 combines with J gene TRBJ2-2; maybe TRBD1 (5 bases). CDR1 and CDR2 (germline): SGHKS, YYEKEE (reference sequence). Trimming removed 0 bases from V and 2 bases from J, with 8 bases in between. The CDR3 totals 15 residues. CDR3 in DNA: TGTGCCAGCAGCTTGGCAGGGCCTAACACCGGGGAGCTGTTTTTT. The encoded protein is CASSLAGPNTGELFF. The full variable domain, completed using reference TRBV5-5 and TRBJ2-2, is DAGVTQSPTHLIKTRGQQVTLRCSPISGHKSVSWYQQVLGQGPQFIFQYYEKEERGRGNFPDRFSARQFPNYSSELNVNALLLGDSALYLCASSLAGPNTGELFFGEGSRLTVL.

The rearrangement links TRBV4-1 to TRBJ2-6; 9 positions agree with TRBD1. The CDR3 extends over 18 amino acids. Trimming cost V 4 bases and J 1 base; bases outside gene matches: 8. Germline values: CDR1 MGHRA, CDR2 YSYEKL. CDR3 nucleotide sequence: TGCGCCAGCAGCCCCGGGACAGGGTACATTTCTGGGGCCAACGTCCTGACTTTC. Its protein product is CASSPGTGYISGANVLTF.

The V gene is TRBV6-6, the J gene TRBJ1-2; D perhaps matches TRBD1 (6 bases). CDR3 length: 17 amino acids. Between the trimmed V and J ends, which lost 5 bases and 0 bases, there was a span of 19 bases. Looked up from germline, CDR1 is MNHNY and CDR2 is SVGAGI (reference sequence). CDR3 protein: CASSPSMGTYANYGYTF. In DNA, the CDR3 is TGTGCCAGCAGTCCCTCGATGGGGACATATGCTAACTATGGCTACACCTTC.

V and J are TRBV13 and TRBJ2-3, with 11 bases aligning to TRBD2. The CDR3 totals 15 residues. Germline loops: CDR1 PRHDT, CDR2 FYEKMQ (reference sequence). The V and J ends lost 4 bases and 2 bases, in that order; junction bases with no gene match: 2. The CDR3 region is CASSSGLADTDTQYF. CDR3 nucleotides: TGTGCCAGCAGCTCGGGACTAGCGGACACAGATACGCAGTATTTT.

V is TRBV15 and J is TRBJ1-1; D remains ambiguous. CDR3 length: 14 residues. In germline, CDR1 is LNHNV, CDR2 YYDKDF (reference sequence). Trimming removed 0 bases from V and 7 bases from J, with 12 bases in between. The DNA of the CDR3 is TGTGCCACCAGCAGAGATGGGATGGGAGATGAAGCTTTCTTT. Amino acids: CATSRDGMGDEAFF.

This chain's CDR3 is CASSQDTSGEQFF. The CDR3 nucleotides read TGTGCCAGCAGCCAAGACACTAGCGGGGAGCAGTTCTTC. The V and J genes are TRBV14 and TRBJ2-1; TRBD2 aligns across 9 bases. V shed 0 bases, J shed 10 bases, and the junction held 1 base outside the gene matches. This CDR3 contains 13 residues. Per germline, CDR1 SGHDN and CDR2 FVKESK.

The chain recombines TRBV3-1 (or the pseudogene TRBV3-2) with TRBJ1-2; D possibly corresponds to TRBD1 (6 bases). V was trimmed by 5 bases and J by 4 bases, leaving 20 bases between them. The CDR3 runs 16 residues. In germline, CDR1 is LGHDT, CDR2 YNNKEL (reference sequence). The CDR3 protein is CASSFPSTQGLYGYTF. The CDR3 nucleotides read TGTGCCAGCAGCTTCCCTTCTACCCAGGGGCTCTATGGCTACACCTTC.

The chain joins TRBV19 to TRBJ2-3; D might be TRBD1 (5 bases). Germline lookup yields CDR1 LNHDA and CDR2 SQIVND (reference sequence). CDR3 length: 14 amino acids. Trimming pared 7 bases from V and 6 bases from J, leaving 17 bases between. CDR3 residues: CASNPWGNRDTQYF. The CDR3 region has the DNA TGTGCCAGTAACCCGTGGGGCAATCGGGATACGCAGTATTTT.

This chain links TRBV29-1 with TRBJ2-1; D perhaps matches TRBD1 (6 bases). This CDR3 comprises 10 residues. Germline CDR1 and CDR2: SQVTM and ANQGSEA. V was pared by 6 bases and J by 12 bases, with 12 bases between. CDR3 in amino acids: CSVKTGLQFF. The CDR3 DNA follows: TGCAGCGTAAAGACAGGCCTGCAGTTCTTC.

This rearrangement joins TRBV11-2 to TRBJ1-1; 7 bases map to TRBD1. The CDR3 sequence is 16 residues long. Trimming removed 1 base from V and 1 base from J; junction bases left unmatched: 6. Germline CDR1 is SGHAT and CDR2 is FQNNGV. The CDR3 protein is CASSLVMGQPNTEAFF. CDR3 DNA: TGTGCCAGCAGCTTAGTGATGGGACAGCCGAACACTGAAGCTTTCTTT.